This T cell receptor (beta chain) was found in a study of a mutant IDH1 vaccine in newly diagnosed glioma. About the research overall: Patients began vaccination 4-6 weeks after radiotherapy alone, or with temozolomide cycles.

The method was immunoSEQ multiplex PCR; TCRdb's version includes in-frame clones alone and lacks a portion of them. Of about 56,000 clones in the sample, 80% to 85% were seen once. V lost 2 bases, J lost 4 bases, and 7 bases stayed unmatched. The CDR3 totals 15 residues. In germline, CDR1 is SGDLS, CDR2 YYNGEE. This clone was seen only a few times. The target antigen is unknown. Time point of the sample: week 47, end of study. Every vaccine dose comprised 300 ug of mutant IDH1 20-mer peptide plus topical imiquimod. This sample comprised PBMCs, obtained from a glioma patient whose treatment included an IDH1 peptide vaccine. The sequence was obtained from a woman aged 50 to 65 with glioma. This sequence joins TRBV9 and TRBJ2-5; 8 bases agree with TRBD2. The CDR3 DNA is TGTGCCAGCAGCGTTAGCGGGGCGAGGGGAGAGACCCAGTACTTC. It translates to CASSVSGARGETQYF.